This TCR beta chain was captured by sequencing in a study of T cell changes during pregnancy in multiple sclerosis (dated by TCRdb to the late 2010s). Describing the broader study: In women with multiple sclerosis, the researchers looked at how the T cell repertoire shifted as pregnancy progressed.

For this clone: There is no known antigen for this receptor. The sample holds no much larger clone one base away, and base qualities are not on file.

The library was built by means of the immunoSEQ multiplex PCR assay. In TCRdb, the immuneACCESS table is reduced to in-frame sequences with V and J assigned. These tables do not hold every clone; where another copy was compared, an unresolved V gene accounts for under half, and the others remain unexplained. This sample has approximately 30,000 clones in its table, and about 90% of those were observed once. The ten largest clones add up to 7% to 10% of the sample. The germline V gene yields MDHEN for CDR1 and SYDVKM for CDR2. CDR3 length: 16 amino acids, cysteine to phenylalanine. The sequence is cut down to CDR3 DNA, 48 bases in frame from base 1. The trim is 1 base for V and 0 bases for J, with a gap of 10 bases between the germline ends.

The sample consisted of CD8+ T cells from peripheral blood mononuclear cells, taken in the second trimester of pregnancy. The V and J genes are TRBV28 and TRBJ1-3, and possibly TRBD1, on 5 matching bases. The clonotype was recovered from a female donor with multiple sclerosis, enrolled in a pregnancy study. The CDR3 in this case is CASSLSVTDSGNTIYF. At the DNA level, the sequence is TGTGCCAGCAGTTTATCCGTGACAGACTCTGGAAACACCATATATTTT.